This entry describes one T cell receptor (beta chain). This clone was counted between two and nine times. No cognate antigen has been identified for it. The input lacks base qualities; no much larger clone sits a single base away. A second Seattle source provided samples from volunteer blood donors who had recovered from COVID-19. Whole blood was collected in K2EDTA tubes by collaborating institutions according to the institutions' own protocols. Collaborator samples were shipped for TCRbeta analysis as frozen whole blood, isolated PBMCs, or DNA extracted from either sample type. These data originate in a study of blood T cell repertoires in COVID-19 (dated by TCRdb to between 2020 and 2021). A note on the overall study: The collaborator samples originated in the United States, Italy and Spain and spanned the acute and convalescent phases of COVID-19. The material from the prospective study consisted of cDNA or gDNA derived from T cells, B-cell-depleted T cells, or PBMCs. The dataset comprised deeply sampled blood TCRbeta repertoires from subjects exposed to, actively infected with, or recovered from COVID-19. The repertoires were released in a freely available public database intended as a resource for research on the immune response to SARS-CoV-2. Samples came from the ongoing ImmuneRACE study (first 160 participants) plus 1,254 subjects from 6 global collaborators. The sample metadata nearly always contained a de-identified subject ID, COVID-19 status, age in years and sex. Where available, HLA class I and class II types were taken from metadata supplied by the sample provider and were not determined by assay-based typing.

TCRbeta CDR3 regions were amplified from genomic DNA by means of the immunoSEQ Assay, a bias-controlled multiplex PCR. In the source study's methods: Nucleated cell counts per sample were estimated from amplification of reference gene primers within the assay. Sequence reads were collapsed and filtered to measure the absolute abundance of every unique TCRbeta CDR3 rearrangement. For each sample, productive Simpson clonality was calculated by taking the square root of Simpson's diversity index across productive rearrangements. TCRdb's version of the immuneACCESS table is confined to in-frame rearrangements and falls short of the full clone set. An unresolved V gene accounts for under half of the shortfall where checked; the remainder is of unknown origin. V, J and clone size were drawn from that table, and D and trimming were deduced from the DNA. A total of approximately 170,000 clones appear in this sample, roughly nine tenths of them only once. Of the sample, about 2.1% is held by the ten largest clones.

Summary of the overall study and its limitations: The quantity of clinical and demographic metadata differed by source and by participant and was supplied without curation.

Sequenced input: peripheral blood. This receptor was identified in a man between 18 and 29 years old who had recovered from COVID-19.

The CDR3 region: CAIQNSNYGYTF. At the DNA level, the sequence is TGTGCCATCCAAAACAGTAACTATGGCTACACCTTC. The rearrangement joined TRBV2 to TRBJ1-2; a confident D gene designation cannot be given. CDR1 SNHLY and CDR2 FYNNEI were looked up in the germline V gene. The CDR3 spans 12 residues, from the cysteine through the phenylalanine. Solely the CDR3 DNA is kept, with 36 bases framed from the first base. V lost 10 bases and J lost 1 base; the stretch between them is 10 bases long.